Listed below are T cell receptor beta chains from one sample, sequenced in a study of siplizumab effects on memory and regulatory T cells. Sequencing used immunoSEQ multiplex PCR; TCRdb keeps in-frame clones, though not all of them. The sample records around 78,000 clones, roughly nine tenths being singletons. Material: CD8+ T cells sorted from blood. Every receptor here comes from a human donor in good health. CDR3s include the opening cysteine and the closing phenylalanine or tryptophan. A D gene is named only where the DNA matches it firmly.

v_gene	j_gene	d_gene	CDR3nt	CDR3aa
TRBV7-9	TRBJ1-2	-	TGTGCCAGCAGCGGAACGGCGTTTTCCCGCTTC	CASSGTAFSRF
TRBV2	TRBJ2-7	TRBD1	TGTGCCAGCAGTGATTTTATCGACAGGGGTGCCAACGAGCAGTACTTC	CASSDFIDRGANEQYF
TRBV9	TRBJ2-5	TRBD2	TGTGCCAGCAGCGTAGCGGGGGGGTTAGAGACCCAGTACTTC	CASSVAGGLETQYF
TRBV25-1	TRBJ1-1	-	TGTGCCAGCAGTGAATATGCAGGGCTAGGGAACACTGAAGCTTTCTTT	CASSEYAGLGNTEAFF
TRBV7-8	TRBJ1-5	-	TGTGCCAGCAGCTTAGGGGACGGTTTATATCAGCCCCAGCATTTT	CASSLGDGLYQPQHF
TRBV11-2	TRBJ2-3	TRBD2	TGTGCCAGCAGCTTATGGATCTTGGCGGGGGGCCCCGAAGATACGCAGTATTTT	CASSLWILAGGPEDTQYF
TRBV7-9	TRBJ2-7	TRBD1	TGTGCCACCGGGACAGCCTTTTCCTACGAGCAGTACTTC	CATGTAFSYEQYF
TRBV5-6	TRBJ2-1	-	TGTGCCAGCAGCCCATTGGAGGGGGTCTCCTACAATGAGCAGTTCTTC	CASSPLEGVSYNEQFF
TRBV6-5	TRBJ2-7	-	TGTGCCAGCAGTTACTCAGGGCACACCTACGAGCAGTACTTC	CASSYSGHTYEQYF
TRBV29-1	TRBJ2-7	TRBD1	TGCAGCGTTGTTCAGGGGGCCTACGAGCAGTACTTC	CSVVQGAYEQYF
TRBV7-9	TRBJ2-3	-	TGTGCCAGCAGCGAACCGGGACTGAGCACAGATACGCAGTATTTT	CASSEPGLSTDTQYF
TRBV6-5	TRBJ2-7	-	TGTGCCAGCATGGCGGGTGGGGGTACGCTTAACGAGCAGTACTTC	CASMAGGGTLNEQYF
TRBV5-1	TRBJ1-5	-	TGCGCCAGCAGCTTGGCTACAGGGAAACAGCCCCAGCATTTT	CASSLATGKQPQHF
TRBV27	TRBJ1-4	-	TGTGCCAGCAGTTTAGGGGAAAAACTGTTTTTT	CASSLGEKLFF
TRBV30	TRBJ2-5	-	TGTGCCTGGAGTGTACAGGGAGGGCCAGAGACCCAGTACTTC	CAWSVQGGPETQYF
TRBV27	TRBJ1-1	-	TGTGCCAGCATCACTAATAGCCGGGGGATCGCTGAAGTTTTCTTT	CASITNSRGIAEVFF
TRBV19	TRBJ2-1	TRBD1	TGTGCCACACGGACAGGGTACAATGAGCAGTTCTTC	CATRTGYNEQFF
TRBV9	TRBJ2-7	-	TGTGCCAGCAGCGAAGCCGGGATTGCCTACGAGCAGTACTTC	CASSEAGIAYEQYF
TRBV29-1	TRBJ1-2	-	TGCAGCGTTGAAGATTTCGGGGCACGAAACTATGGCTACACCTTC	CSVEDFGARNYGYTF
TRBV7-6	TRBJ2-5	-	TGTGCCAGCAGCTTAGAACAGGGCCAAGAGACCCAGTACTTC	CASSLEQGQETQYF
TRBV15	TRBJ1-1	-	TGTGCCACCAGCAGAGTGCGGGCGGTGAACACTGAAGCTTTCTTT	CATSRVRAVNTEAFF
TRBV27	TRBJ2-7	-	TGTGCCAGCAGTAGAGGAGGACCAACTTACGAGCAGTACTTC	CASSRGGPTYEQYF
TRBV6-1	TRBJ2-1	TRBD2	TGTGCCAGCAGTGAAGTGGCTAGCGGGAGGAGGTACAATGAGCAGTTCTTC	CASSEVASGRRYNEQFF
TRBV6-5	TRBJ2-7	TRBD2	TGTGCCAGCAGTTACTTACTAGCGGGAGTACAATACGAGCAGTACTTC	CASSYLLAGVQYEQYF
TRBV9	TRBJ1-2	-	TGTGCCAGCAGCACACAGGGCGGCTATGGCTACACCTTC	CASSTQGGYGYTF
TRBV2	TRBJ1-1	-	TGTGCCAGCAGTGAGGACCCAAACACTGAAGCTTTCTTT	CASSEDPNTEAFF
TRBV27	TRBJ2-3	-	TGTGCCAGCAGTTTTGGCCCTTTGGGGGATACGCAGTATTTT	CASSFGPLGDTQYF
TRBV11-2	TRBJ1-2	-	TGTGCCAGCAGCCTTCTTAAGCGGTGGGACGGTGGATTCTATGGCTACACCTTC	CASSLLKRWDGGFYGYTF
TRBV7-8	TRBJ2-1	-	TGTGCCAGCAGCTTTGGTGTTTCGGCGCACGAGCAGTTCTTC	CASSFGVSAHEQFF
TRBV27	TRBJ2-1	-	TGTGCCAGCCGCTCAGGGCAGGGCCGTTTAGATGAGCAGTTCTTC	CASRSGQGRLDEQFF
TRBV7-9	TRBJ2-7	-	TGTGCCAGCAGCAATTCCTTGGACTACGAGCAGTACTTC	CASSNSLDYEQYF
TRBV27	TRBJ1-6	-	TGTGCCAGCGCCCCCGGGGCCGCTAGGTCACCCCTCCACTTT	CASAPGAARSPLHF
TRBV30	TRBJ1-1	-	TGTGCCTGGAAGGACAGTCCTAACACTGAAGCTTTCTTT	CAWKDSPNTEAFF
TRBV19	TRBJ1-4	-	TGTGCCAGTAGTATAGCTGGGTTCAATGAAAAACTGTTTTTT	CASSIAGFNEKLFF
TRBV7-9	TRBJ1-6	TRBD1	TGTGCCAGCAGCCCCGGGACAGGGGGCGATTCACCCCTCCACTTT	CASSPGTGGDSPLHF
TRBV2	TRBJ2-1	TRBD2	TGTGCCAGCAGTGATACTAGCGGTGACAATGAGCAGTTCTTC	CASSDTSGDNEQFF
TRBV5-1	TRBJ2-7	TRBD1	TGCGCCAGCAGCGACCAACAGGGGGCGGCTTCCTACGAGCAGTACTTC	CASSDQQGAASYEQYF